This TCR beta chain was captured in a study of blood T cell repertoires in COVID-19. The wider study: Sources were T cells, B-cell-depleted T cells, or PBMCs; the material itself was cDNA or gDNA.

Source study methods: Quantification of nucleated cells was approximated via reference gene primer amplification. This table comes from immunoSEQ multiplex PCR, and its TCRdb copy is limited to in-frame clones, with some not included. The V and J calls and the clone size are those of that table, but D and trimming were determined from the DNA. Among nearly 65,000 clones listed, around four fifths were seen once. Germline V gene lookup returns CDR1 LGHDT and CDR2 YNNKEL (reference sequence). Losses at the gene ends were 3 bases for V and 6 bases for J; bases not matched to a gene: 18. This CDR3 comprises 18 residues.

Sequenced sample: peripheral blood. This clonotype was obtained from a human donor in a cohort sampled during active COVID-19. V gene TRBV3-1 (or the pseudogene TRBV3-2) combines with J gene TRBJ2-7; TRBD1 aligns across 9 bases. The CDR3 DNA sequence: TGTGCCAGCAGCCAGGACATATCAAAACAGGGGGCATGCGGCGAGCAGTACTTC. It codes for CASSQDISKQGACGEQYF.